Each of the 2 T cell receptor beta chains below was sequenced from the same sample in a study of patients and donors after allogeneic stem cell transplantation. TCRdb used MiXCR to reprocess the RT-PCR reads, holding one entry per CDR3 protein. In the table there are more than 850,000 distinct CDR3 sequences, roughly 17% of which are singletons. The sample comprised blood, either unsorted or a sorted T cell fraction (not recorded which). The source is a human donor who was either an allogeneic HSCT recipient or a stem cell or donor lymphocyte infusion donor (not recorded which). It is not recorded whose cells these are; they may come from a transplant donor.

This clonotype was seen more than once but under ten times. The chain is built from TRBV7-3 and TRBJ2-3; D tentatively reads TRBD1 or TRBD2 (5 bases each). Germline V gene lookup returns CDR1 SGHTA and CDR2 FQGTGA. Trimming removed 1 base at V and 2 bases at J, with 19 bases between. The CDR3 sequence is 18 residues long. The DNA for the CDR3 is TGTGCCAGCAGCTTAAGGTCGTGGGACCCGGGTCACACAGATACGCAGTATTTT. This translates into CASSLRSWDPGHTDTQYF.

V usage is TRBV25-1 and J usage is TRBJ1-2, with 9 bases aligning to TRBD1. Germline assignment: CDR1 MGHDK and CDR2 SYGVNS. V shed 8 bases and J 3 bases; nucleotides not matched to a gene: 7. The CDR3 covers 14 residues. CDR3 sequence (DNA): TGTGCCAGCCACCCCCGGGACAGGGACTATGGCTACACCTTC. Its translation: CASHPRDRDYGYTF.